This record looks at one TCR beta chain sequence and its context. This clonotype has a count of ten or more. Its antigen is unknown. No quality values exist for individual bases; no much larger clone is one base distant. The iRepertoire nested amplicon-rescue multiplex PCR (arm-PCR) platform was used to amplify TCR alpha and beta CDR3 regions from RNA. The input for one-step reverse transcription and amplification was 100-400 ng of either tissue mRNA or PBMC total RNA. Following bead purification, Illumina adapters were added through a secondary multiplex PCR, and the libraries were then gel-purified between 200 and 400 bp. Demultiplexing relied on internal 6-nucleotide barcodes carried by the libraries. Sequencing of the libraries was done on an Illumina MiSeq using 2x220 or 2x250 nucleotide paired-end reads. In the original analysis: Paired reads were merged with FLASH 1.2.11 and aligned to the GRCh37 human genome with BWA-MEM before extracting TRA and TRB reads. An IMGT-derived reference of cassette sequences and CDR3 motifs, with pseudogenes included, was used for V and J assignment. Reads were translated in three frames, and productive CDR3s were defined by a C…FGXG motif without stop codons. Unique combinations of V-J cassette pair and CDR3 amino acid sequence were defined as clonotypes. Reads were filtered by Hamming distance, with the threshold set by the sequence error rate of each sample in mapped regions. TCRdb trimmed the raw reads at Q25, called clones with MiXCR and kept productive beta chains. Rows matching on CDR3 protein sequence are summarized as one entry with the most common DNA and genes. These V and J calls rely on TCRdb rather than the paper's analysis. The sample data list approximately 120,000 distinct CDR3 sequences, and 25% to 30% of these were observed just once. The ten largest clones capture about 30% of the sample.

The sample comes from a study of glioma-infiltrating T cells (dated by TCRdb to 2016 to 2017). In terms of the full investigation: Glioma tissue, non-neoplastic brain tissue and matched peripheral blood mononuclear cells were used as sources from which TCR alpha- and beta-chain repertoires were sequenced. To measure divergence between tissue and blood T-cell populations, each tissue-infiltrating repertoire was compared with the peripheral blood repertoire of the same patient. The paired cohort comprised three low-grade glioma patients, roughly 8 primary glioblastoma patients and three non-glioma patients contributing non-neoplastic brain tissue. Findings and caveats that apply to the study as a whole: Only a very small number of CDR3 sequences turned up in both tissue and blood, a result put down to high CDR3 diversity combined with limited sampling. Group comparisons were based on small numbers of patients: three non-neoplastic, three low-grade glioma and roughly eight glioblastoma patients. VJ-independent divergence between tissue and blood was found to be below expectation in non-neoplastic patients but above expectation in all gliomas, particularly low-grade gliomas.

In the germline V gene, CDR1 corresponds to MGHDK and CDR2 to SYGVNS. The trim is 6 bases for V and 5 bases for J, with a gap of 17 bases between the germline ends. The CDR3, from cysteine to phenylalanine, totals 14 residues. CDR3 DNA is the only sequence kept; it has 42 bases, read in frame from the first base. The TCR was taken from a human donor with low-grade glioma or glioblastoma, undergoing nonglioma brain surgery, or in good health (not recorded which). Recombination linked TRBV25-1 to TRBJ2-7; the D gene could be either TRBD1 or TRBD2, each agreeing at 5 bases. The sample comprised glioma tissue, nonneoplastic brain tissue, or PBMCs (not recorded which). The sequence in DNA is TGTGCCAGCAGCCCCGGGGCCGGCAGGAACGAGCAGTACTTC. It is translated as CASSPGAGRNEQYF.